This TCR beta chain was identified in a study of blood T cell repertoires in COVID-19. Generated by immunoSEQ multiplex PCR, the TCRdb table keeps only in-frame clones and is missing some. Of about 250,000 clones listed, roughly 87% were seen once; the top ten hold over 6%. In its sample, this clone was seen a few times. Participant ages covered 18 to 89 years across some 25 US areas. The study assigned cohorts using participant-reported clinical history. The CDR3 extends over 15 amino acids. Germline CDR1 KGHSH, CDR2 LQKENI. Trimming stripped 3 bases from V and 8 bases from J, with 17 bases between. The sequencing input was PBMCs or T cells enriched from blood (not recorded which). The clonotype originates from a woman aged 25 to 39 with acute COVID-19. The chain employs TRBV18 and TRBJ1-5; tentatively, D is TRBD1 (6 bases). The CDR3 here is CASSPAGASAEPQHF. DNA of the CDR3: TGTGCCAGCTCACCTGCGGGGGCGTCCGCTGAGCCCCAGCATTTT.